The rows below give T cell receptor beta chains drawn from one sample of a study of blood T cell dynamics during melanoma immunotherapy. Generated by immunoSEQ multiplex PCR, the TCRdb table keeps only in-frame clones and is missing some. The sample lists around 6,200 clones; roughly 78% were seen once. The sequencing used blood, collected from a patient treated with checkpoint blockade. The origin of the receptors is a human donor with melanoma. CDR3s include the opening cysteine and the closing phenylalanine or tryptophan. A D gene is named only where the DNA matches it firmly. For some rows the clone size is stated as once, few or many, or as a class when expanded; others skip it.

J: TRBJ2-7; size: NA; V: TRBV9; D: NA; length: 14; CDR3: CASSVALSSYEQYF; DNA: TGTGCCAGCAGCGTAGCACTTTCCTCCTACGAGCAGTACTTC
J: TRBJ2-7; size: NA; V: TRBV5-4; D: NA; length: 14; CDR3: CASSLDWHRDEQYF; DNA: TGTGCCAGCAGCTTAGACTGGCACCGGGACGAGCAGTACTTC
J: TRBJ1-1; size: once; V: TRBV6-1; D: NA; length: 14; CDR3: CAAMTQRYSTEAFF; DNA: TGTGCCGCGATGACCCAGCGGTATAGCACTGAAGCTTTCTTT
J: TRBJ2-5; size: NA; V: TRBV27; D: NA; length: 16; CDR3: CASSVSTGGGQETQYF; DNA: TGTGCCAGCAGCGTATCGACAGGTGGTGGACAAGAGACCCAGTACTTC
J: TRBJ1-6; size: NA; V: TRBV7-9; D: NA; length: 14; CDR3: CASSRWFHNSPLHF; DNA: TGTGCCAGCAGCCGGTGGTTCCATAATTCACCCCTCCACTTT
J: TRBJ2-3; size: NA; V: TRBV4-1; D: TRBD2; length: 16; CDR3: CASSQGLAAYTDTQYF; DNA: TGCGCCAGCAGCCAGGGACTAGCGGCTTACACAGATACGCAGTATTTT
J: TRBJ2-7; size: NA; V: TRBV21-1; D: NA; length: 15; CDR3: CASSKGTGGDYEQYF; DNA: TGTGCCAGCAGCAAAGGGACAGGGGGGGATTACGAGCAGTACTTC
J: TRBJ1-3; size: NA; V: TRBV4-1; D: NA; length: 13; CDR3: CASQRAPGNTIYF; DNA: TGCGCCAGTCAAAGGGCGCCTGGAAACACCATATATTTT
J: TRBJ2-7; size: few; V: TRBV5-4; D: NA; length: 13; CDR3: CASSFGQTYEQYF; DNA: TGTGCCAGCAGCTTCGGACAGACCTACGAGCAGTACTTC
J: TRBJ1-1; size: NA; V: TRBV29-1; D: TRBD1; length: 13; CDR3: CSVDDRGGAEAFF; DNA: TGCAGCGTCGACGACAGGGGCGGCGCTGAAGCTTTCTTT
J: TRBJ2-7; size: large; V: TRBV14; D: NA; length: 17; CDR3: CASSQDWLRGLGYEQYF; DNA: TGTGCCAGCAGCCAAGATTGGCTACGGGGATTGGGCTACGAGCAGTACTTC
J: TRBJ1-1; size: NA; V: TRBV27; D: TRBD1; length: 16; CDR3: CASIRQGGLRNTEAFF; DNA: TGTGCCAGCATTCGACAGGGGGGGCTGCGGAACACTGAAGCTTTCTTT
J: TRBJ2-6; size: NA; V: TRBV5-4; D: NA; length: 15; CDR3: CASSLFGSGANVLTF; DNA: TGTGCCAGCAGCTTGTTCGGATCTGGGGCCAACGTCCTGACTTTC
J: TRBJ2-7; size: NA; V: TRBV4-1; D: NA; length: 15; CDR3: CASSLNRDTSYAQYF; DNA: TGCGCCAGCAGCCTTAACCGGGACACGTCCTACGCGCAGTACTTC
J: TRBJ2-7; size: NA; V: TRBV12-2; D: NA; length: 15; CDR3: CASRLVIAGSYEQYF; DNA: TGTGCAAGTCGCTTAGTAATAGCGGGCTCCTACGAGCAGTACTTC
J: TRBJ2-5; size: NA; V: TRBV11-2; D: TRBD1; length: 16; CDR3: CASSRVRGQRGETQYF; DNA: TGTGCCAGCAGCCGGGTAAGGGGACAGAGAGGAGAGACCCAGTACTTC
J: TRBJ1-1; size: NA; V: TRBV6-1; D: NA; length: 12; CDR3: CASSGRNTEAFF; DNA: TGTGCCAGCAGTGGGAGGAACACTGAAGCTTTCTTT
J: TRBJ1-5; size: NA; V: TRBV14; D: NA; length: 13; CDR3: CASSPSRNQPQHF; DNA: TGTGCCAGCAGCCCTTCCCGGAATCAGCCCCAGCATTTT
J: TRBJ2-7; size: few; V: TRBV2; D: NA; length: 16; CDR3: CASSELGGRLMNEQYF; DNA: TGTGCCAGCAGTGAGTTAGGGGGGCGCTTAATGAACGAGCAGTACTTC
J: TRBJ1-1; size: NA; V: TRBV11-2; D: TRBD1; length: 14; CDR3: CASSKVQGDTEAFF; DNA: TGTGCCAGCAGCAAGGTACAGGGGGACACTGAAGCTTTCTTT
J: TRBJ2-3; size: NA; V: TRBV5-4; D: NA; length: 15; CDR3: CASSLEGKSTDTQYF; DNA: TGTGCCAGCAGCTTGGAGGGGAAAAGCACAGATACGCAGTATTTT
J: TRBJ1-6; size: NA; V: TRBV28; D: TRBD1; length: 16; CDR3: CASSLQGAGYNSPLHF; DNA: TGTGCCAGCAGTTTACAGGGGGCAGGCTATAATTCACCCCTCCACTTT
J: TRBJ1-1; size: once; V: TRBV29-1; D: NA; length: 13; CDR3: CSVLRAIGTEAFF; DNA: TGCAGCGTCCTCCGGGCCATAGGGACTGAAGCTTTCTTT
J: TRBJ2-5; size: once; V: TRBV5-1; D: NA; length: 14; CDR3: CASSLGGTQETQYF; DNA: TGCGCCAGCAGCTTGGGCGGGACACAAGAGACCCAGTACTTC
J: TRBJ2-5; size: NA; V: TRBV30; D: TRBD2; length: 15; CDR3: CAWTDGAGGPQTQYF; DNA: TGTGCCTGGACCGACGGGGCGGGAGGGCCCCAGACCCAGTACTTC
J: TRBJ1-4; size: NA; V: TRBV18; D: NA; length: 16; CDR3: CASSPLAPGEGEKLFF; DNA: TGTGCCAGCTCACCATTGGCTCCAGGGGAGGGGGAAAAACTGTTTTTT
J: TRBJ1-3; size: NA; V: TRBV6-5; D: TRBD1; length: 16; CDR3: CASSYSGGISGNTIYF; DNA: TGTGCCAGCAGTTACTCAGGGGGCATATCTGGAAACACCATATATTTT
J: TRBJ2-7; size: NA; V: TRBV11-1; D: NA; length: 16; CDR3: CASSLGWRRGSYEQYF; DNA: TGTGCCAGCAGCTTAGGATGGCGGCGGGGATCCTACGAGCAGTACTTC
J: TRBJ1-4; size: NA; V: TRBV30; D: TRBD1; length: 15; CDR3: CAWSPSGQGREKLFF; DNA: TGTGCCTGGAGTCCCTCGGGACAGGGAAGGGAAAAACTGTTTTTT
J: TRBJ1-2; size: few; V: TRBV4-1; D: NA; length: 14; CDR3: CASSQDGRGGGYTF; DNA: TGCGCCAGCAGCCAAGACGGTAGAGGCGGAGGCTACACCTTC
J: TRBJ2-1; size: NA; V: TRBV5-4; D: NA; length: 15; CDR3: CASSPGNFDYNEQFF; DNA: TGTGCCAGCAGCCCCGGAAACTTTGACTACAATGAGCAGTTCTTC
J: TRBJ1-1; size: few; V: TRBV5-1; D: NA; length: 15; CDR3: CASSWGSYANTEAFF; DNA: TGCGCCAGCAGCTGGGGGAGTTACGCAAACACTGAAGCTTTCTTT
J: TRBJ2-3; size: NA; V: TRBV7-6; D: NA; length: 15; CDR3: CASSFGQGGTDTQYF; DNA: TGTGCCAGCAGCTTCGGTCAAGGTGGGACAGATACGCAGTATTTT
J: TRBJ2-7; size: NA; V: TRBV4-1; D: NA; length: 15; CDR3: CASSRRGGVGDEQYF; DNA: TGCGCCAGCAGTCGTCGCGGGGGCGTGGGAGACGAGCAGTACTTC
J: TRBJ2-7; size: few; V: TRBV5-1; D: NA; length: 14; CDR3: CASSPGQGHYEQYF; DNA: TGCGCCAGCAGCCCGGGGCAGGGCCACTACGAGCAGTACTTC
J: TRBJ2-3; size: NA; V: TRBV7-9; D: NA; length: 16; CDR3: CASSLGARDSTDTQYF; DNA: TGTGCCAGCAGCTTAGGGGCCAGGGATAGCACAGATACGCAGTATTTT
J: TRBJ2-2; size: NA; V: TRBV18; D: TRBD2; length: 15; CDR3: CASSPPLAGSGELFF; DNA: TGTGCCAGCTCACCGCCTCTAGCGGGCTCCGGGGAGCTGTTTTTT
J: TRBJ1-1; size: NA; V: TRBV7-9; D: NA; length: 13; CDR3: CASSLEAHTEAFF; DNA: TGTGCCAGCAGCTTAGAGGCGCACACTGAAGCTTTCTTT
J: TRBJ2-6; size: NA; V: TRBV29-1; D: NA; length: 16; CDR3: CSVEAIGGEGANVLTF; DNA: TGCAGCGTTGAAGCCATAGGGGGGGAAGGGGCCAACGTCCTGACTTTC
J: TRBJ2-5; size: NA; V: TRBV5-1; D: TRBD1; length: 14; CDR3: CASSLGTGIETQYF; DNA: TGCGCCAGCAGCTTGGGGACAGGGATAGAGACCCAGTACTTC
J: TRBJ2-1; size: NA; V: TRBV5-1; D: NA; length: 13; CDR3: CACGQKSYNEQFF; DNA: TGCGCCTGCGGACAAAAATCCTACAATGAGCAGTTCTTC
J: TRBJ1-1; size: NA; V: TRBV6-5; D: NA; length: 15; CDR3: CASSYSDTLNTEAFF; DNA: TGTGCCAGCAGTTACTCGGACACTCTGAACACTGAAGCTTTCTTT
J: TRBJ2-5; size: NA; V: TRBV7-2; D: NA; length: 15; CDR3: CASSSQGGAQETQYF; DNA: TGTGCCAGCAGCTCCCAGGGGGGGGCCCAAGAGACCCAGTACTTC
J: TRBJ2-1; size: NA; V: TRBV30; D: TRBD2; length: 16; CDR3: CAWGLAGVVGGFEQFF; DNA: TGTGCCTGGGGACTAGCGGGAGTCGTCGGGGGTTTTGAGCAGTTCTTC
J: TRBJ2-7; size: few; V: TRBV2; D: TRBD1; length: 12; CDR3: CASWAGGYEQYF; DNA: TGTGCCAGCTGGGCAGGGGGCTACGAGCAGTACTTC
J: TRBJ2-7; size: NA; V: TRBV5-1; D: TRBD2; length: 15; CDR3: CASSLDGTSRYEQYF; DNA: TGCGCCAGCAGCTTGGACGGGACTAGCCGATACGAGCAGTACTTC
J: TRBJ2-7; size: NA; V: TRBV19; D: TRBD2; length: 16; CDR3: CASSTGVAGPFYEQYF; DNA: TGTGCCAGTAGTACGGGAGTAGCGGGACCTTTTTACGAGCAGTACTTC
J: TRBJ1-2; size: NA; V: TRBV28; D: NA; length: 15; CDR3: CASSLGGQGSHGYTF; DNA: TGTGCCAGCAGCCTAGGCGGGCAGGGAAGTCATGGCTACACCTTC
J: TRBJ1-5; size: NA; V: TRBV6-1; D: TRBD1; length: 17; CDR3: CASSGWDRARSNQPQHF; DNA: TGTGCCAGCAGTGGATGGGACAGGGCGAGGAGCAATCAGCCCCAGCATTTT
J: TRBJ1-2; size: NA; V: TRBV6-4; D: TRBD1; length: 15; CDR3: CASSDWGQGHIGYTF; DNA: TGTGCCAGCAGTGACTGGGGACAGGGACATATTGGCTACACCTTC
J: TRBJ2-2; size: NA; V: TRBV28; D: TRBD2; length: 16; CDR3: CASSKTSGGAIGELFF; DNA: TGTGCCAGCAGTAAGACTAGCGGGGGGGCTATCGGGGAGCTGTTTTTT
J: TRBJ2-2; size: NA; V: TRBV5-1; D: NA; length: 12; CDR3: CASSLVAGELFF; DNA: TGCGCCAGCAGCTTGGTGGCCGGGGAGCTGTTTTTT
J: TRBJ1-2; size: NA; V: TRBV6-1; D: NA; length: 12; CDR3: CASSGQAGGYTF; DNA: TGTGCCAGCAGTGGGCAGGCAGGAGGCTACACCTTC
J: TRBJ2-2; size: once; V: TRBV7-8; D: NA; length: 15; CDR3: CASSDPTRLTGELFF; DNA: TGTGCCAGCAGCGATCCGACTAGACTCACCGGGGAGCTGTTTTTT
J: TRBJ2-5; size: NA; V: TRBV11-2; D: NA; length: 14; CDR3: CASSLVRGQETQYF; DNA: TGTGCCAGCAGCTTAGTAAGGGGCCAAGAGACCCAGTACTTC
J: TRBJ2-5; size: NA; V: TRBV5-5; D: TRBD1; length: 14; CDR3: CASSQGQKQETQYF; DNA: TGTGCCAGCAGCCAGGGACAGAAGCAAGAGACCCAGTACTTC
J: TRBJ2-7; size: few; V: TRBV7-8; D: TRBD2; length: 16; CDR3: CASSTRNSAGVLEQYF; DNA: TGTGCCAGCAGCACCAGAAATTCGGCGGGAGTTCTCGAGCAGTACTTC
J: TRBJ1-5; size: few; V: TRBV2; D: TRBD1; length: 14; CDR3: CAYSPQGAAQPQHF; DNA: TGTGCCTACTCCCCTCAGGGGGCGGCTCAGCCCCAGCATTTT